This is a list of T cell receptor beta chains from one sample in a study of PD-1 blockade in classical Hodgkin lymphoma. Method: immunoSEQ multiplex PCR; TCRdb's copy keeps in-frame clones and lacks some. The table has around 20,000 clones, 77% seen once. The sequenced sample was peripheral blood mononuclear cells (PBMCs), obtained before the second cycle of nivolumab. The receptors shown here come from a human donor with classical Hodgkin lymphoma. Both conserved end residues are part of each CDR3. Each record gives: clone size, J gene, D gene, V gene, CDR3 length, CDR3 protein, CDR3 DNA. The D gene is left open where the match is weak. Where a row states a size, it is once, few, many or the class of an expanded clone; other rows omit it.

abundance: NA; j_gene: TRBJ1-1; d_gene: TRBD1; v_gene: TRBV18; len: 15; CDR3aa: CASSPRTGRGTEAFF; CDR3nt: TGTGCCAGCTCACCTCGGACAGGGAGGGGGACTGAAGCTTTCTTT
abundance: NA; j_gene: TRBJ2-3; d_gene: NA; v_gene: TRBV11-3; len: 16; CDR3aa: CASSLVSISEADTQYF; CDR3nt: TGTGCCAGCAGCTTAGTGAGTATCTCTGAGGCAGATACGCAGTATTTT
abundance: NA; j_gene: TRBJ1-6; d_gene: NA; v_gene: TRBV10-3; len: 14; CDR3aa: CAIKAEETNSPLHF; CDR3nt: TGTGCCATCAAGGCAGAGGAAACCAATTCACCCCTCCACTTT
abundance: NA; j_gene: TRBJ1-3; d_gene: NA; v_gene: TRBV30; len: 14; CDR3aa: CAWRRGGPGNTIYF; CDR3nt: TGTGCCTGGAGGAGAGGGGGGCCTGGAAACACCATATATTTT
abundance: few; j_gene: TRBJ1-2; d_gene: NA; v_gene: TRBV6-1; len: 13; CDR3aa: CASSENPDSSSTF; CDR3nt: TGTGCCAGCAGTGAAAATCCGGACTCCTCCTCCACCTTC
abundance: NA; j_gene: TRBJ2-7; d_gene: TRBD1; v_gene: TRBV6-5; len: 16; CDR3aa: CASSYPPGQGEYEQYF; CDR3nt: TGTGCCAGCAGTTACCCCCCGGGACAGGGAGAATACGAGCAGTACTTC
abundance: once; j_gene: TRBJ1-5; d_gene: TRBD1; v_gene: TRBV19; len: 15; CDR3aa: CASSFGQGSNQPQHF; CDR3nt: TGTGCCAGTAGTTTCGGACAGGGGAGCAATCAGCCCCAGCATTTT
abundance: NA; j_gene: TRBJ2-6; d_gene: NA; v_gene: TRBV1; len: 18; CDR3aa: CTSRFEFLCKSRANVLTF; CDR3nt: TGCACCAGCAGGTTTGAGTTTTTGTGCAAAAGTCGGGCCAACGTCCTGACTTTC
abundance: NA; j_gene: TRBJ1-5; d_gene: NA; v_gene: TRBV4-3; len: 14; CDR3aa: CASSPKRGNQPQHF; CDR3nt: TGCGCCAGCAGCCCCAAGAGGGGGAATCAGCCCCAGCATTTT
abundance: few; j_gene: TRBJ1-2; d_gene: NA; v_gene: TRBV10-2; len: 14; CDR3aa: CASSPVDSIYGYTF; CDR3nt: TGCGCCAGCAGTCCGGTTGACAGTATCTATGGCTACACCTTC
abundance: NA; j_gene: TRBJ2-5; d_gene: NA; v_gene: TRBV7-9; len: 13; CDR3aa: CASSSRGAETQYF; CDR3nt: TGTGCCAGCAGCTCCAGGGGCGCAGAGACCCAGTACTTC
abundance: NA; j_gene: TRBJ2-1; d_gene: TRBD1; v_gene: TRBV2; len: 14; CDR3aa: CASRDRGVYNEQFF; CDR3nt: TGTGCCAGCAGGGACAGGGGGGTTTACAATGAGCAGTTCTTC
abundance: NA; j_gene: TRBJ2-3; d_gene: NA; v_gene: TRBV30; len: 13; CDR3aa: CAWSNHGTDTQYF; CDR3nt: TGTGCCTGGAGCAACCATGGCACAGATACGCAGTATTTT
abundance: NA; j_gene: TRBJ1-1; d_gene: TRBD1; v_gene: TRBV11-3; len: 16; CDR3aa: CASSSQTRDRANEAFF; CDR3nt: TGTGCCAGCAGCTCTCAAACCAGGGACAGGGCTAATGAAGCTTTCTTT
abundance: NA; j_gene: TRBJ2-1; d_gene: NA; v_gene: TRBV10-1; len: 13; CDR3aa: CASSEEIANEQFF; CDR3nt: TGCGCCAGCAGTGAGGAGATAGCGAATGAGCAGTTCTTC
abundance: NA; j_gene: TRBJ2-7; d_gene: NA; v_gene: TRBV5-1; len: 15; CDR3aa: CASSLVRGEGYEQYF; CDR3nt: TGCGCCAGCAGCTTGGTGAGGGGCGAAGGCTACGAGCAGTACTTC
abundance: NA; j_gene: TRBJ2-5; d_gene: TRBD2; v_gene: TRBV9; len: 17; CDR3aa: CASSAPGLAGGEETQYF; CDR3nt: TGTGCCAGCAGCGCCCCGGGACTAGCGGGGGGAGAGGAGACCCAGTACTTC
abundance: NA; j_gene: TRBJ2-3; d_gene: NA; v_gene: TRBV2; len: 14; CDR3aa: CASSDRFGTDTQYF; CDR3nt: TGTGCCAGCAGTGATCGCTTCGGCACAGATACGCAGTATTTT
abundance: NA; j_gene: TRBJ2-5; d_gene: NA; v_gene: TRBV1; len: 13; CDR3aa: CTDLAGGRETQYF; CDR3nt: TGCACGGATTTAGCGGGGGGGAGGGAGACCCAGTACTTC
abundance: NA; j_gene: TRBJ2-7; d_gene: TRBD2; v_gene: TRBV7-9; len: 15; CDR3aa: CASSLAGGGRHEQYF; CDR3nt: TGTGCCAGCAGCTTAGCCGGGGGGGGTCGCCACGAGCAGTACTTC
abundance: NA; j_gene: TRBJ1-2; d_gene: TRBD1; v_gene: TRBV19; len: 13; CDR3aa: CASRRDRDYGYTF; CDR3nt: TGTGCCAGTAGACGGGACAGGGACTATGGCTACACCTTC
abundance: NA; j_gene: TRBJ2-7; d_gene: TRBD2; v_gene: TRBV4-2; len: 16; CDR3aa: CASSHETGGATYEQYF; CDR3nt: TGTGCCAGCAGCCACGAAACCGGGGGGGCAACCTACGAGCAGTACTTC
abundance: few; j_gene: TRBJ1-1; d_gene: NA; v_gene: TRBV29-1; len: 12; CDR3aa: CSVDGRGAEAFF; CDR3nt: TGCAGCGTTGACGGCAGAGGGGCTGAAGCTTTCTTT
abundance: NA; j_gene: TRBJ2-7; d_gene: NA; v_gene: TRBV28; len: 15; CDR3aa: CASTPGFSLSYEQYF; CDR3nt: TGTGCCAGCACCCCCGGGTTCTCGCTATCCTACGAGCAGTACTTC
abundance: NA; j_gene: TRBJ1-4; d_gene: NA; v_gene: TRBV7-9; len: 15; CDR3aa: CASSYNTVGNEKLFF; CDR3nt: TGTGCCAGCAGCTATAATACAGTAGGAAATGAAAAACTGTTTTTT